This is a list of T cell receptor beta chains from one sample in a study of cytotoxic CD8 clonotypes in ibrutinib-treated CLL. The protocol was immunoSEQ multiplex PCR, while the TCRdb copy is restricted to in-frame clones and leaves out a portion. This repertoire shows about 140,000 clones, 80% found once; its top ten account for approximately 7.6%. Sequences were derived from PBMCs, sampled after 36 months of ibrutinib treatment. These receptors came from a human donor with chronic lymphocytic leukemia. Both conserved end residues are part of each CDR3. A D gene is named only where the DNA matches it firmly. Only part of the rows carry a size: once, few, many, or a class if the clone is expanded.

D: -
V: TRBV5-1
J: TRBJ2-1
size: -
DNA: TGCGCCAGCAGCTTGGGGGGGCCTAACAATGAGCAGTTCTTC
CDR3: CASSLGGPNNEQFF

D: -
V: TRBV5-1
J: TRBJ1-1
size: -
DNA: TGCGCCAGCAGCGTGAGGGGCAGGGATCTGAGTGCTGAAGCTTTCTTT
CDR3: CASSVRGRDLSAEAFF

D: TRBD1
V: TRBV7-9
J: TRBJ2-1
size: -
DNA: TGTGCCAGCAGCTTAGGACAGGGCCCCTACAATGAGCAGTTCTTC
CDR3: CASSLGQGPYNEQFF

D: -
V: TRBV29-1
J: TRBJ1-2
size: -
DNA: TGCAGCGTTGAAGCCCAATCGGGGGGGAATGGCTACACCTTC
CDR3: CSVEAQSGGNGYTF

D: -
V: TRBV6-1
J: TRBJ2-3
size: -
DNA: TGTGCCAGCAGTGCATGGTCGGGGTACACAGATACGCAGTATTTT
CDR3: CASSAWSGYTDTQYF

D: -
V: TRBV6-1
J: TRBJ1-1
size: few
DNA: TGTGCCAGCAGTGAAGCGTCGGAGAACACTGAAGCTTTCTTT
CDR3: CASSEASENTEAFF

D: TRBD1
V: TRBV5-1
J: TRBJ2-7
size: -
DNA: TGCGCCAGCAGCTACGGCCTGGGACAGGCAAACTACGAGCAGTACTTC
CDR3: CASSYGLGQANYEQYF

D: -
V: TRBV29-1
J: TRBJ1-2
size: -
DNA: TGCAGCGAAGCGTCCAGAGACTATGGCTACACCTTC
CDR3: CSEASRDYGYTF

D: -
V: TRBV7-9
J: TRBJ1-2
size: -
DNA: TGTGCCAGCAGCACCCAGGCGGGGGCCCATGGCTACACCTTC
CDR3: CASSTQAGAHGYTF

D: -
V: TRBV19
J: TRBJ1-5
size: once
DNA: TGTGCCACCCTCAAGGGGGGCAATCAGCCCCAGCATTTT
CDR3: CATLKGGNQPQHF

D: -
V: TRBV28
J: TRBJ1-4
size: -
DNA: TGTGCCAGCAGTACTCAGCCTTCAGTCCGGGGTGAAAAACTGTTTTTT
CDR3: CASSTQPSVRGEKLFF

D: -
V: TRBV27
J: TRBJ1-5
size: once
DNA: TGTGCCAGCAGTTTTGCTGGGAACGGCAATCAGCCCCAGCATTTT
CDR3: CASSFAGNGNQPQHF

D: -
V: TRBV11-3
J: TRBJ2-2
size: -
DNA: TGTGCCAGCAGCTCCGTTACACCGAACACCGGGGAGCTGTTTTTT
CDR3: CASSSVTPNTGELFF

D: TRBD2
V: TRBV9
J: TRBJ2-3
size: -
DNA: TGTGCCAGCAGCGCCGGACTAGCGGGAGCAGCAGATACGCAGTATTTT
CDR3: CASSAGLAGAADTQYF

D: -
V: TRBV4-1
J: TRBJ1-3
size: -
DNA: TGCGCCAGCAGCCAAGTCGGCAGGAGCTCTGGAAACACCATATATTTT
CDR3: CASSQVGRSSGNTIYF

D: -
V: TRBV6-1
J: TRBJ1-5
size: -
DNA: TGTGCCAGCAGTGAAATCCGGGCTCCTACCACGCAGCCCCAGCATTTT
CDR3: CASSEIRAPTTQPQHF

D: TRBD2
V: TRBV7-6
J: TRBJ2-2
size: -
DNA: TGTGCCAGCAGCTCGGGAGGTAGAGGGGAGCTGTTTTTT
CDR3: CASSSGGRGELFF

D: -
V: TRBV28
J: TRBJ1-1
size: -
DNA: TGTGCCAGCATCTCCGGTACCCACACTGAAGCTTTCTTT
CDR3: CASISGTHTEAFF

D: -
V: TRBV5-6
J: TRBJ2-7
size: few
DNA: TGTGCCAGCACCCGACAGGCCCCCGAGGAGCAGTACTTC
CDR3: CASTRQAPEEQYF

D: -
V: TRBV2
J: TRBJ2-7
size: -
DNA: TGTGCCAGCAGCCCGAGGGGGATCACCGAGCAGTACTTC
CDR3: CASSPRGITEQYF

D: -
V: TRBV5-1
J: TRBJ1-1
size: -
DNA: TGCGCCAGCAGCTCGCCCGGGCATCGGCCTGAAGCTTTCTTT
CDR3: CASSSPGHRPEAFF

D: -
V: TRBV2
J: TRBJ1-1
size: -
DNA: TGTGCCAGCATGGCAATGGACACTGAAGCTTTCTTT
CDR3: CASMAMDTEAFF

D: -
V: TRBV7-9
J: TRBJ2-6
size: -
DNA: TGTGCCAGCAGCGACATTACGGGGGCTGGGGCCAACGTCCTGACTTTC
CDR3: CASSDITGAGANVLTF

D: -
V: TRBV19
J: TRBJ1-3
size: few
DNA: TGTGCCAGTAGTATTCTCCTGCGCTCTGGAAACACCATATATTTT
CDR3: CASSILLRSGNTIYF

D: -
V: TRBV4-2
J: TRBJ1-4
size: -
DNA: TGTGCCAGCAGCCAAGATTGGGGCAGGAGCCAAAAACTGTTTTTT
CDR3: CASSQDWGRSQKLFF

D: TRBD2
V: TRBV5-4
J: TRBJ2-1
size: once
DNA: TGTGCCAGCAGCCGGAGGACTAGCCCGAATGAGCAGTTCTTC
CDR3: CASSRRTSPNEQFF

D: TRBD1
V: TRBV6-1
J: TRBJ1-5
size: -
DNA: TGTGCCAGCTTACAGGGGATTAGCAATCAGCCCCAGCATTTT
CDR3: CASLQGISNQPQHF